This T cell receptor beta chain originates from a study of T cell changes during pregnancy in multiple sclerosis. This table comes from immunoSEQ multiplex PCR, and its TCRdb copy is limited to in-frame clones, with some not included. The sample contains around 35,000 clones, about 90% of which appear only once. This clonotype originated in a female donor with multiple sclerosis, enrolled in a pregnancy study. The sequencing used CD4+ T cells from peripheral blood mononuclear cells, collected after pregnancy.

The CDR3 loop is CASSLSGYYEQYF. The CDR3 region has the DNA TGCGCCAGCAGCTTATCCGGGTACTACGAGCAGTACTTC. The chain joins TRBV5-1 to TRBJ2-7, with D uncertain. This CDR3 spans 13 amino acids. Germline V lookup: CDR1 SGHRS, CDR2 YFSETQ. Trimming took off 2 bases at V and 3 bases at J, with 9 bases between the two ends.